One sample yielded the 24 T cell receptor beta chains listed below, sequenced in a study of T-cell reconstitution after alpha-beta-depleted transplantation in children. The library targeted TCRbeta and was prepared with unique molecular identifiers. MiXCR was run by TCRdb on the PCR reads, yielding one entry per CDR3 protein. The repertoire holds about 640,000 distinct CDR3 sequences, with approximately 16% as singletons. The specimen comprised PBMCs from the stem cell graft donor, sampled from the stem cell graft. These receptor sequences come from a human donor who donated a stem cell graft to a child with acute myeloid leukemia.

The chain recombines TRBV7-2 with TRBJ1-4; D possibly corresponds to TRBD1 (5 bases). The CDR3 sequence is 15 residues long. Trimming removed 2 bases from V and 8 bases from J, with 15 bases in between. CDR1 is SGHTA, CDR2 FQGNSA, per germline. The CDR3 sequence is CASSLRQGGWEKLFF. CDR3 coding DNA: TGTGCCAGCAGCTTACGTCAGGGAGGTTGGGAAAAACTGTTTTTT.

The table lists this clonotype with a few counts. The chain has TRBV20-1 and TRBJ2-1, with TRBD2 identical over 11 bases. Germline-derived CDR1 and CDR2 are DFQATT and SNEGSKA (reference sequence). The CDR3 runs to 14 residues. The junction had 6 bases not matched to a gene; V was cut back by 3 bases and J by 8 bases. The CDR3 region has the DNA TGCAGTGCTAGGCGTAGCGGGGGGGCCTATGAGCAGTTCTTC. Its translation is CSARRSGGAYEQFF.

CDR3 coding DNA: TGTGCCAGCAGCCGGGGCGTAGGAGGCCAAAACACCATATATTTT. It is translated as CASSRGVGGQNTIYF. V usage is TRBV7-7 and J usage is TRBJ1-3, with TRBD1 as a possible D gene (5 bases). The CDR3 is 15 residues long. The V end lost 5 bases, the J end lost 6 bases, and 17 bases lay between the germline ends. CDR1 and CDR2 (germline): SSHAT, FNYEAQ (reference sequence).

This clonotype turned up a few times. The V call is TRBV6-5, the J call TRBJ1-6; no clear D gene. The CDR3 length is 15 residues. Germline CDR1 is MNHEY and CDR2 is SVGAGI. The V and J ends lost 2 bases and 0 bases respectively, with 5 bases between them. CDR3 DNA: TGTGCCAGCAGTTACGGGAGCTCCTATAATTCACCCCTCCACTTT. Translating gives CASSYGSSYNSPLHF.

In its sample, this clonotype was seen many times. This chain links TRBV12-3 or TRBV12-4 with TRBJ1-5; maybe TRBD1 (5 bases). The CDR3 runs 13 residues. V dropped 3 bases and J dropped 7 bases, with 10 bases sitting between them. In DNA, the CDR3 is TGTGCCAGCAGTTTGGGGGGGAGGCAGCCCCAGCATTTT. It codes for CASSLGGRQPQHF.

This sequence joins TRBV4-1 and TRBJ1-1, with D maybe TRBD1 (6 bases). The CDR3 spans 16 residues. Germline V gene lookup returns CDR1 MGHRA and CDR2 YSYEKL. The V gene lost 5 bases and the J gene lost 6 bases, with 22 bases spanning the gap. CDR3 amino acids: CASSSIGTGGAAEAFF. The DNA of the CDR3 is TGCGCCAGCAGCTCTATCGGGACCGGGGGCGCGGCTGAAGCTTTCTTT.

A few counts support this clonotype. The chain has TRBV7-2 and TRBJ1-2; D may be TRBD1 (5 bases). The length of the CDR3 is 16 residues. V lost 0 bases and J lost 6, with 17 bases in between. CDR1 and CDR2 (germline): SGHTA, FQGNSA. The DNA for the CDR3 is TGTGCCAGCAGCTTAGCATCGGGGCGGAACTGGGATGGCTACACCTTC. As protein: CASSLASGRNWDGYTF.

This chain links TRBV5-6 with TRBJ2-7; D gene ambiguous. CDR3 length equals 14 residues. Trimming pared 5 bases from V and 0 bases from J, leaving 12 bases between. Looked up from germline, CDR1 is SGHDT and CDR2 is YYEEEE. CDR3 coding DNA: TGTGCCAGCAGTCTAGTATCTCTCTCCTACGAGCAGTACTTC. Translation gives CASSLVSLSYEQYF.

This clonotype came up a few times. V is TRBV28 and J is TRBJ2-3; the D gene is possibly TRBD1 (6 bases). Looked up from germline, CDR1 is MDHEN and CDR2 is SYDVKM. The CDR3 consists of 16 residues. V was cut by 5 bases and J by 2 bases, with 17 bases left in between. The CDR3 spells CASSLRTVGLTDTQYF. The DNA for the CDR3 is TGTGCCAGCAGTCTTCGGACAGTGGGCCTCACAGATACGCAGTATTTT.

This clonotype was counted many times. V gene TRBV7-2 combines with J gene TRBJ1-5, with D unclear. The V end was cut by 5 bases, the J end by 2 bases, with 10 bases between. Germline assignment: CDR1 SGHTA and CDR2 FQGNSA. This CDR3 comprises 14 residues. CDR3 sequence: CASSHAWGNQPQHF. In nucleotides, the CDR3 is TGTGCCAGCAGCCATGCGTGGGGCAATCAGCCCCAGCATTTT.

This clonotype was counted ten times or more. The chain uses TRBV20-1 and TRBJ2-7; 8 bases line up with TRBD1. Germline CDR1 is DFQATT and CDR2 is SNEGSKA (reference sequence). V lost 6 bases and J lost 1; bases outside the gene matches: 8. There are 14 residues in the CDR3. CDR3 sequence (DNA): TGCAGTGCCGGCGGCGGACAGGGATCCTACGAGCAGTACGTC. Translating it yields CSAGGGQGSYEQYV.

CDR3 coding DNA: TGTGCCATCAGTGAAGGAACGAATCAGCCCCAGCATTTT. It is translated as CAISEGTNQPQHF. V and J are TRBV10-3 and TRBJ1-5; D remains unclear. Trimming removed 3 bases from V and 4 bases from J, with 7 bases in between. The CDR3 length is 13 residues. The germline V gene has CDR1 ENHRY and CDR2 SYGVKD.

This chain links TRBV7-2 with TRBJ2-4; D gene uncertain. The CDR3 totals 14 residues. The V gene lost 5 bases and the J gene lost 5 bases, with 13 bases spanning the gap. Germline loops: CDR1 SGHTA, CDR2 FQGNSA. In DNA, the CDR3 is TGTGCCAGCAGCACCAGGACCCGGGAAAACATTCAGTACTTC. This gives the protein CASSTRTRENIQYF.

The V gene is TRBV5-1, the J gene TRBJ2-5; 9 nucleotides line up with TRBD1. The CDR3 spans 16 residues. The trim removed 0 bases at V and 0 bases at J, leaving 3 bases unmatched. CDR1 and CDR2 (germline): SGHRS, YFSETQ. The CDR3 loop is CASSLVGTGNQETQYF. CDR3 bases: TGCGCCAGCAGCTTGGTGGGGACAGGGAACCAAGAGACCCAGTACTTC.

This clonotype was observed many times. The chain carries TRBV10-1 and TRBJ2-1; D possibly corresponds to TRBD2 (6 bases). Germline lookup yields CDR1 WNHNN and CDR2 SYGVQD (reference sequence). The CDR3 sequence is 15 residues long. Trimming cost V 2 bases and J 8 bases, with 16 bases left between them. CDR3 sequence reads: CASSEPSGSNHEQFF. CDR3 sequence (DNA): TGCGCCAGCAGTGAGCCCAGCGGGTCGAACCATGAGCAGTTCTTC.

This clonotype was counted between two and nine times. V gene TRBV10-3 combines with J gene TRBJ1-1; D not resolved. V lost 4 bases to trimming and J lost 0 bases, with 18 bases between them. Germline CDR1 reads ENHRY; CDR2 reads SYGVKD. This CDR3 is built from 17 residues. The CDR3 coding sequence is TGTGCCATCAGTGCCCGCATGGCAGGAAGCATGAACACTGAAGCTTTCTTT. Translated: CAISARMAGSMNTEAFF.

This clonotype was seen ten or more times. The V gene is TRBV20-1, the J gene TRBJ1-5; possibly TRBD1 for D (5 bases). This CDR3 is 13 amino acids long. V gave up 5 bases and J gave up 7 bases, with 15 bases separating them. From germline, CDR1 is DFQATT and CDR2 SNEGSKA (reference sequence). The CDR3 nucleotides are TGCAGTGCTGAGTGGGGGTCAGAGCAGCCCCAGCATTTT. Encoded protein: CSAEWGSEQPQHF.

The sample holds a few counts of this clonotype. The rearrangement uses TRBV12-3 or TRBV12-4 and TRBJ1-2; tentative D call: TRBD1 (6 bases). This CDR3 is 13 amino acids long. The ends were cut back, 6 bases at V and 6 bases at J, with 14 bases in the middle. CDR3 loop: CASSPQGRNGYTF. The CDR3 nucleotides are TGTGCCAGCAGCCCACAGGGCAGGAATGGCTACACCTTC.

The CDR3 nucleotides are TGCAGTGCTAGCCCTAGCGCGAAAGAGACCCAGTACTTC. This codes for CSASPSAKETQYF. The rearrangement uses TRBV20-1 and TRBJ2-5, with D possibly TRBD2 on 6 matching bases. Germline V gene data show CDR1 as DFQATT and CDR2 as SNEGSKA (reference sequence). CDR3 size: 13 residues. The germline V and J ends were trimmed by 3 bases and 3 bases, with 11 bases remaining between them.

This clonotype has just a few counts. The chain combines TRBV20-1 with TRBJ2-1, with 7 bases that match TRBD2. The V and J ends lost 4 bases and 6 bases, in that order; junction bases with no gene match: 12. The CDR3 is 15 residues long. The germline CDR1 and CDR2 sequences are DFQATT and SNEGSKA (reference sequence). The CDR3 region is CSAKEWRGTSNEQFF. The CDR3 DNA reads as TGCAGTGCTAAAGAGTGGCGGGGGACCAGCAATGAGCAGTTCTTC.

The chain uses TRBV24-1 and TRBJ1-5; D is unresolved. This CDR3 contains 14 residues. Deletions cut 4 bases from V and 2 bases from J, with 8 bases between. Germline V CDR1 and CDR2: KGHDR, SFDVKD. For the CDR3, the DNA is TGTGCCACCAGTGACCGTGGGGGCAATCAGCCCCAGCATTTT. This translates into CATSDRGGNQPQHF.

This clonotype was recorded a few times. V is TRBV20-1 and J is TRBJ2-7; perhaps D is TRBD1 or TRBD2 (5 bases each). Germline V gene lookup returns CDR1 DFQATT and CDR2 SNEGSKA (reference sequence). This CDR3 is 15 amino acids long. Trimming took 3 bases from V and 3 from J, leaving 18 bases between them. CDR3 DNA sequence: TGCAGTGCTAGCGGGCCGTGGCCGAGGGGCTACGAGCAGTACTTC. Its protein product is CSASGPWPRGYEQYF.

This clonotype was picked up a small number of times. The CDR3: CASSVVPQRANSYNEQFF. For the CDR3, the DNA is TGTGCCAGCAGCGTAGTCCCCCAGCGGGCTAACTCCTACAATGAGCAGTTCTTC. V is TRBV9 and J is TRBJ2-1, with D possibly being TRBD2 (6 bases). From germline, CDR1 is SGDLS and CDR2 YYNGEE. The germline V and J ends were trimmed by 0 bases and 0 bases, with 16 bases remaining between them. The CDR3 length is 18 residues.

This chain connects TRBV5-1 to TRBJ2-3; the D is unclear. V lost 5 bases to trimming and J lost 2 bases, with 30 bases between them. Germline CDR1 and CDR2: SGHRS and YFSETQ. CDR3 length: 20 residues. CDR3 DNA: TGCGCCAGCAGAGCAAGTCCAGCAGAATCCCAGACCGACTCCACAGATACGCAGTATTTT. Its protein is CASRASPAESQTDSTDTQYF.